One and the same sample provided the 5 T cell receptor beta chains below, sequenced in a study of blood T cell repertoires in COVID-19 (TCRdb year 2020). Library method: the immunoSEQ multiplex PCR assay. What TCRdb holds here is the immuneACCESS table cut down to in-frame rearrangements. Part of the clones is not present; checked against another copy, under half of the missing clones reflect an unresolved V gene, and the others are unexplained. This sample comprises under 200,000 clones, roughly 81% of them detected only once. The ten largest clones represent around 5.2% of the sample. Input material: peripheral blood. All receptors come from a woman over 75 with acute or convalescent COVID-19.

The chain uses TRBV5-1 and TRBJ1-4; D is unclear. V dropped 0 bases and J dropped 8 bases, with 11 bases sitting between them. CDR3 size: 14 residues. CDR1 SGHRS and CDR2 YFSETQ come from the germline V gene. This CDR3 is CASSLEAAGEKLFF. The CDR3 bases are TGCGCCAGCAGCTTGGAGGCCGCGGGGGAAAAACTGTTTTTT.

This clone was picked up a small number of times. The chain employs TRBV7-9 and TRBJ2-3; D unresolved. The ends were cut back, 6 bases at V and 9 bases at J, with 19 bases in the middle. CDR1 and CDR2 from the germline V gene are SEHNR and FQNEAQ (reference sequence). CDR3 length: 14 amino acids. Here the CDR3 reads CASSRVGLPKTQYF. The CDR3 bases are TGTGCCAGCAGTCGGGTTGGGTTGCCAAAGACGCAGTATTTT. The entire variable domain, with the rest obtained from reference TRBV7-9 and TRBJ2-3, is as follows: DTGVSQNPRHKITKRGQNVTFRCDPISEHNRLYWYRQTLGQGPEFLTYFQNEAQLEKSRLLSDRFSAERPKGSFSTLEIQRTEQGDSAMYLCASSRVGLPKTQYFGPGTRLTVL.

The CDR3 sequence is CATKTLAGAQETQYF. CDR3 bases: TGTGCCACTAAAACTCTAGCGGGGGCACAAGAGACCCAGTACTTC. The rearrangement joins TRBV19 to TRBJ2-5, with 10 bases that match TRBD2. The CDR3 is 15 residues long. V was clipped by 10 bases and J by 2 bases; unmatched bases: 10. Germline V CDR1 and CDR2: LNHDA, SQIVND (reference sequence).

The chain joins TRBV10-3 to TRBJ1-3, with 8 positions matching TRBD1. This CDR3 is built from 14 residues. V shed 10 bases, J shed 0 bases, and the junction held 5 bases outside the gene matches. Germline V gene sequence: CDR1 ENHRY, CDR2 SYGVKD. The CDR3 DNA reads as TGTGCCACCCAAACAGGGGGCTCTGGAAACACCATATATTTT. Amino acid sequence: CATQTGGSGNTIYF.

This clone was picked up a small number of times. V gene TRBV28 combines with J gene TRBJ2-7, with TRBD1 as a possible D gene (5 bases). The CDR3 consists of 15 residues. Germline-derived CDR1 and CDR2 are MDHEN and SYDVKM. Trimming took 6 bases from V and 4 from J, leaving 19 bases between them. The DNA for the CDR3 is TGTGCCAGCAGCCCAACAAACAGGATACAGTACGAGCAGTACTTC. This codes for CASSPTNRIQYEQYF.